This entry lists 16 T cell receptor beta chains sequenced from one sample in a study of beta chain features in type 1 diabetes (dated by TCRdb to 2016 to 2019). Study-wide findings and limitations: In all four CD4+ subsets, TCRB CDR3 length was moderately but significantly shorter in type 1 diabetes patients.

No antigen has been identified for these receptors. The library was built by means of the immunoSEQ multiplex PCR assay. The entire amount of isolated RNA was reverse transcribed using the High Capacity cDNA Reverse Transcription Kit, so the sequenced TCRB transcripts were expressed ones. TCRdb mirrors the immuneACCESS table, restricted to in-frame sequences. Some clones are absent from its copies; in checked studies, under half trace to an unresolved V gene, and the reason for the others is unknown. The sample table shows some 330,000 clones, and 10% to 15% are seen once. Together, the top ten hold approximately 0.01% of the sample. What was sequenced was naive CD4+ T cells from blood. The cell subset or site label of this sample denotes: true naive CD4+ T cells. Receptors originate from a woman aged 18 to 35 with type 1 diabetes.

The chain joins TRBV19 to TRBJ2-1; TRBD2 agrees at 8 bases. The CDR3 has 16 residues. The V gene end was trimmed by 8 bases and the J gene end by 6 bases; junction bases not matched to a gene: 15. The V gene's germline CDR1 is LNHDA and CDR2 SQIVND (reference sequence). In DNA, the CDR3 is TGTGCCAGTCAGACAACGTGGGCGGGGGGACCCAATGAGCAGTTCTTC. Translating gives CASQTTWAGGPNEQFF.

V is TRBV28 and J is TRBJ1-5; TRBD1 is a possible D gene (6 bases). This CDR3 has 11 amino acids. V was pared by 5 bases and J by 10 bases, with 9 bases between. Germline values: CDR1 MDHEN, CDR2 SYDVKM. The CDR3, as DNA: TGTGCCAGCAGTGAACAGGGTCCCCAGCATTTT. Translating gives CASSEQGPQHF.

In its sample, this clone was seen a few times. Written as DNA, the CDR3 is TGTGCCAGCAGTTACTCGGGGCAGTTGAACACTGAAGCTTTCTTT. It is translated as CASSYSGQLNTEAFF. The chain employs TRBV6-5 and TRBJ1-1; D is possibly TRBD1 (5 bases). Looked up from germline, CDR1 is MNHEY and CDR2 is SVGAGI. CDR3 size: 15 residues. The V gene lost 0 bases and the J gene lost 0 bases, with 8 bases spanning the gap.

This clone turned up a few times. CDR3 sequence reads: CASSPETGYGYTF. In DNA, the CDR3 is TGTGCCAGCAGCCCCGAGACAGGCTATGGCTACACCTTC. J is TRBJ1-2 and V is TRBV7-9, with D possibly being TRBD1 (6 bases). This CDR3 spans 13 amino acids. The germline V gene has CDR1 SEHNR and CDR2 FQNEAQ (reference sequence). Deletions cut 5 bases from V and 4 bases from J, with 11 bases between.

In this sample, this clone turned up a few times. The chain couples TRBV7-8 to TRBJ2-1, with 7 bases fitting TRBD1. The CDR3 has 15 amino acids. Unmatched junction bases numbered 5, after V lost 1 base and J lost 5 bases. From germline, CDR1 is SGHVS and CDR2 FQNEAQ. CDR3 bases: TGTGCCAGCAGCTTAGAAGGGGGCGGACACAATGAGCAGTTCTTC. It specifies CASSLEGGGHNEQFF.

This clone was detected only a few times. This chain uses TRBV4-3 with TRBJ1-2, with D possibly TRBD1 on 6 matching bases. Germline CDR1 is LGHNA and CDR2 is YSLEER. V lost 0 bases and J lost 3, with 11 bases in between. The CDR3 has 15 amino acids. CDR3 amino acids: CASSQEYREHYGYTF. In nucleotides, the CDR3 is TGCGCCAGCAGCCAAGAATACAGGGAGCACTATGGCTACACCTTC.

CDR3 sequence (DNA): TGTGCCAGCAGGGACAGGGGGTCCCCCTATGGCTACACCTTC. This gives the protein CASRDRGSPYGYTF. The chain links TRBV9 to TRBJ1-2, with 10 bases aligning to TRBD1. There are 14 residues in the CDR3. Germline V gene lookup returns CDR1 SGDLS and CDR2 YYNGEE. V dropped 5 bases and J dropped 4; count of bases not matched to a gene: 5.

The genes are TRBV15 and TRBJ2-3; 9 bases align to TRBD1. CDR3 length: 17 amino acids. Germline assignment: CDR1 LNHNV and CDR2 YYDKDF (reference sequence). V gave up 1 base and J gave up 4 bases; unmatched junction bases: 9. Here the CDR3 DNA reads TGTGCCACCAGCAGAGGAATGACAGGGGGTAAGCCAGATACGCAGTATTTT. Residues: CATSRGMTGGKPDTQYF. Variable domain in full (rest from reference TRBV15 and TRBJ2-3): DAMVIQNPRYQVTQFGKPVTLSCSQTLNHNVMYWYQQKSSQAPKLLFHYYDKDFNNEADTPDNFQSRRPNTSFCFLDIRSPGLGDTAMYLCATSRGMTGGKPDTQYFGPGTRLTVL.

This clone was observed a few times. The genes are TRBV18 and TRBJ2-6; unclear D gene. This CDR3 region has 16 residues. Germline CDR1 reads KGHSH; CDR2 reads LQKENI. Trimming stripped 0 bases from V and 0 bases from J, with 6 bases between. CDR3 bases: TGTGCCAGCTCACCACCCTTTTTCTCTGGGGCCAACGTCCTGACTTTC. It yields the protein CASSPPFFSGANVLTF.

This clone appeared a few times. The chain uses TRBV5-6 and TRBJ2-7; TRBD2 might be the D (6 bases). Trimming shortened V by 9 bases and J by 0 bases, and 13 bases separated the two germline ends. The length of the CDR3 is 13 residues. The V gene's germline CDR1 is SGHDT and CDR2 YYEEEE. The CDR3 sequence is CATQGGSSYEQYF. The CDR3 region has the DNA TGTGCCACCCAAGGAGGGAGCTCCTACGAGCAGTACTTC.

There are a few counts of this clone. The chain has TRBV18 and TRBJ2-7, with 11 bases fitting TRBD2. Per germline, CDR1 KGHSH and CDR2 LQKENI. V gave up 5 bases and J gave up 4 bases; unmatched junction bases: 10. The CDR3 consists of 16 residues. The CDR3 nucleotides are TGTGCCAGCTCAGCGGGACTAGCGGCCCTCTCTTACGAGCAGTACTTC. Its translation is CASSAGLAALSYEQYF.

Details on this clone: The sample has other DNA sequences that encode this CDR3 too. The CDR3 coding sequence is TGTGCCAGCAGCCGAGAGACCCAGTACTTC. It codes for CASSRETQYF. This chain uses TRBV7-9 with TRBJ2-5; no clear D gene. Between the trimmed V and J ends, which lost 5 bases and 4 bases, there was a span of 2 bases. The CDR3 loop spans 10 amino acids. CDR1 and CDR2 (germline): SEHNR, FQNEAQ (reference sequence).

This chain uses TRBV7-3 with TRBJ2-5; no clear D gene. Germline V CDR1 and CDR2: SGHTA, FQGTGA. V was cut by 5 bases and J by 1 base, with 11 bases left in between. The CDR3 covers 14 residues. CDR3: CASSPGSFQETQYF. CDR3 in DNA: TGTGCCAGCAGCCCCGGGTCCTTCCAAGAGACCCAGTACTTC. The whole variable domain, remainder taken from reference TRBV7-3 and TRBJ2-5, is GAGVSQTPSNKVTEKGKYVELRCDPISGHTALYWYRQSLGQGPEFLIYFQGTGAADDSGLPNDRFFAVRPEGSVSTLKIQRTERGDSAVYLCASSPGSFQETQYFGPGTRLLVL.

This rearrangement joins TRBV5-6 to TRBJ1-5; possible D gene TRBD1, 5 bases. From germline, CDR1 is SGHDT and CDR2 YYEEEE. The CDR3 totals 17 residues. V was clipped by 0 bases and J by 3 bases, with 16 bases between them. DNA for the CDR3: TGTGCCAGCAGCTTGGGGGGCAGCTCTGGATCCAATCAGCCCCAGCATTTT. Protein product: CASSLGGSSGSNQPQHF.

The J gene is TRBJ2-7, the V gene TRBV29-1; no reliable D call. The V gene lost 1 base and the J gene lost 1 base, with 5 bases spanning the gap. CDR1 and CDR2 (germline): SQVTM, ANQGSEA. The length of the CDR3 is 12 residues. CDR3 bases: TGCAGCGTTGAAGTTCCGTCCTACGAGCAGTACTTC. Protein sequence: CSVEVPSYEQYF.

Only a few counts were recorded for this clone. The chain uses TRBV9 and TRBJ2-4; D perhaps matches TRBD2 (5 bases). Germline V gene sequence: CDR1 SGDLS, CDR2 YYNGEE. CDR3 length: 12 residues. The V gene lost 3 bases and the J gene lost 9 bases, with 10 bases spanning the gap. The DNA of the CDR3 is TGTGCCAGCAGCGCGGACTGGGGCATTCAGTACTTC. The encoded protein is CASSADWGIQYF.